The rows below give T cell receptor beta chains drawn from one sample of a study of radiotherapy plus CTLA-4 blockade in lung cancer. Here immunoSEQ multiplex PCR was the method, and the copy in TCRdb shows in-frame clones only, minus some. The sample contains more than 90,000 clones, about 91% of which appear only once. The sample was peripheral blood, taken from a patient treated with radiotherapy plus ipilimumab. These receptors were taken from a human donor with non-small cell lung cancer that progressed on radiotherapy plus ipilimumab. CDR3s include the opening cysteine and the closing phenylalanine or tryptophan. The D gene is left open where the match is weak. Clone size appears in some rows only: once, few, many, or a class for an expanded clone.

size	V	J	D	CDR3	DNA
.	TRBV7-9	TRBJ2-3	TRBD1	CASSYRDRDTDTQYF	TGTGCCAGCAGCTACCGGGACAGGGACACAGATACGCAGTATTTT
.	TRBV15	TRBJ2-1	.	CATSRDHGNEQFF	TGTGCCACCAGCAGAGATCATGGTAATGAGCAGTTCTTC
.	TRBV25-1	TRBJ2-2	.	CASSELGLQNTGELFF	TGTGCCAGCAGTGAATTAGGACTACAGAACACCGGGGAGCTGTTTTTT
.	TRBV7-9	TRBJ1-1	TRBD1	CASSRGQGETEAFF	TGTGCCAGCAGCAGGGGACAGGGGGAGACTGAAGCTTTCTTT
.	TRBV2	TRBJ2-2	.	CASSELLTYTGELFF	TGTGCCAGCAGTGAACTCCTCACCTACACCGGGGAGCTGTTTTTT
.	TRBV5-1	TRBJ2-3	.	CASSSGTSSFRIADTQYF	TGCGCCAGCAGCTCGGGGACGTCTTCATTCAGGATCGCAGATACGCAGTATTTT
.	TRBV19	TRBJ1-4	.	CASSIGPVREKLFF	TGTGCCAGTAGTATCGGGCCCGTTCGGGAAAAACTGTTTTTT
.	TRBV9	TRBJ2-3	.	CASSVGSGVRPDTQYF	TGTGCCAGCAGCGTAGGATCAGGAGTTCGGCCAGATACGCAGTATTTT
.	TRBV19	TRBJ2-2	.	CASSSLRGSGELFF	TGTGCCAGTAGCTCCCTTAGAGGCAGCGGGGAGCTGTTTTTT
.	TRBV19	TRBJ2-7	.	CASSIFDEQYF	TGTGCCAGTAGTATCTTCGACGAGCAGTACTTC
.	TRBV5-1	TRBJ1-1	TRBD1	CASSLDRGRTEAFF	TGCGCCAGCAGCTTGGACAGGGGGCGAACTGAAGCTTTCTTT
.	TRBV6-1	TRBJ2-3	TRBD1	CASSAGTVRRDTQYF	TGTGCCAGCAGTGCCGGGACAGTTCGGCGAGATACGCAGTATTTT
.	TRBV19	TRBJ2-4	TRBD2	CASRVNYGTPSGAKNIQYF	TGTGCCAGTAGAGTTAATTATGGGACCCCTAGCGGGGCCAAAAACATTCAGTACTTC
.	TRBV2	TRBJ2-1	.	CASSAFLGQYNEQFF	TGTGCCAGCAGTGCCTTCCTTGGACAGTACAATGAGCAGTTCTTC
once	TRBV5-1	TRBJ1-1	TRBD1	CASSDQGAGEAFF	TGCGCCAGCAGCGACCAGGGGGCTGGAGAAGCTTTCTTT
.	TRBV6-5	TRBJ1-1	.	CASSYSRGSYVLF	TGTGCCAGCAGTTACTCGAGAGGTTCTTACGTTCTCTTT
.	TRBV6-5	TRBJ1-1	.	CASSENRASNTEAFF	TGTGCCAGCAGCGAAAACAGGGCCTCGAACACTGAAGCTTTCTTT
.	TRBV7-8	TRBJ1-5	TRBD1	CASSLTWRTGGTHNQPQHF	TGTGCCAGCAGCTTAACGTGGCGGACAGGAGGAACCCACAATCAGCCCCAGCATTTT
.	TRBV9	TRBJ2-1	TRBD2	CASSVATAGGGWGEQFF	TGTGCCAGCAGCGTAGCTACAGCGGGAGGGGGCTGGGGTGAGCAGTTCTTC
.	TRBV6-5	TRBJ1-1	.	CASSLDRKTEAFF	TGTGCCAGCAGTCTCGACAGGAAGACTGAAGCTTTCTTT
.	TRBV19	TRBJ2-3	TRBD2	CASSIGTSGERGTQYF	TGTGCCAGTAGTATTGGGACTAGCGGGGAACGAGGTACGCAGTATTTT
.	TRBV27	TRBJ1-2	.	CASSYRAGVNYGYTF	TGTGCCAGCAGTTATCGGGCAGGGGTTAACTATGGCTACACCTTC
.	TRBV4-1	TRBJ1-1	.	CASSPQGGRNTEAFF	TGCGCCAGCAGCCCCCAGGGAGGGAGGAACACTGAAGCTTTCTTT
.	TRBV7-8	TRBJ1-1	.	CATRLTGMNTEAFF	TGTGCCACCCGTTTGACAGGCATGAACACTGAAGCTTTCTTT
.	TRBV18	TRBJ2-1	.	CASSPGGLNEQFF	TGTGCCAGCTCACCAGGAGGGTTAAATGAGCAGTTCTTC
.	TRBV10-3	TRBJ2-1	.	CAISANRYNEQFF	TGTGCCATCAGTGCCAACAGATACAATGAGCAGTTCTTC
.	TRBV6-6	TRBJ2-7	TRBD1	CASSYPGQSQYF	TGTGCCAGCAGTTACCCGGGACAGTCGCAGTACTTC
.	TRBV4-1	TRBJ2-1	.	CASSPLGVAYNEQFF	TGCGCCAGCAGCCCACTAGGGGTGGCCTACAATGAGCAGTTCTTC
.	TRBV6-1	TRBJ2-7	TRBD2	CASSDPPGAGAYEQYF	TGTGCCAGCAGTGACCCACCCGGGGCGGGGGCCTACGAGCAGTACTTC
.	TRBV30	TRBJ1-5	.	CAWSGGSNQPQHF	TGTGCCTGGAGTGGCGGGAGCAATCAGCCCCAGCATTTT
few	TRBV10-3	TRBJ2-7	.	CAISERREQYF	TGTGCCATCAGCGAACGGAGGGAGCAGTACTTC
.	TRBV7-8	TRBJ2-3	TRBD1	CASSSPLPGRDRVSITQYF	TGTGCCAGCAGCTCCCCCTTGCCGGGCCGGGACAGGGTTTCGATTACGCAGTATTTT
.	TRBV13	TRBJ1-1	.	CASSFGAGETEAFF	TGTGCCAGCAGCTTTGGGGCAGGGGAGACTGAAGCTTTCTTT
.	TRBV7-9	TRBJ2-7	.	CASSTHSYEQYF	TGTGCCAGCAGCACCCATAGCTACGAGCAGTACTTC
.	TRBV13	TRBJ1-1	.	CASTLLGLGTEAFF	TGTGCCAGCACACTCTTGGGGTTGGGCACTGAAGCTTTCTTT
.	TRBV19	TRBJ1-5	TRBD1	CASSRDRDQPQHF	TGTGCCAGTAGTAGGGACAGGGATCAGCCCCAGCATTTT
.	TRBV18	TRBJ1-5	.	CASSLAGKGNQPQHF	TGTGCCAGCTCACTGGCAGGGAAGGGCAATCAGCCCCAGCATTTT